Listed here is a single T cell receptor (beta chain). Its target is not known. These data originate in a study of OX40 agonist ivuxolimab in advanced cancers. Autoimmune disease history or systemic immunosuppression barred patients. Clones were read by immunoSEQ multiplex PCR, and TCRdb kept only the in-frame ones, dropping some. The repertoire has under 85,000 clones, around nine tenths of them found once; the top ten carry about 0.45%. Study observations and caveats: Some of the lowest clonal expansion was seen in partial responders at 0.1-3.0 mg/kg. CD8+ T cells (on average) carried more expanded clones than CD4+ T cells.

V shed 5 bases and J shed 0 bases, with 15 bases lying between them. Per the germline V gene, CDR1 is SGHRS and CDR2 is YFSETQ. The CDR3 contains 16 residues. The input for sequencing was CD4+ or CD8+ T cells sorted from blood, taken in a trial of the OX40 agonist ivuxolimab. The chain uses TRBV5-1 and TRBJ1-3, with D perhaps TRBD1 (5 bases). This sequence originates from an adult with an advanced solid tumor such as melanoma, head and neck, liver or kidney cancer. The CDR3 here is CASSSSGASSGNTIYF. The DNA of the CDR3 is TGCGCCAGCAGTTCTTCTGGGGCCAGCTCTGGAAACACCATATATTTT.